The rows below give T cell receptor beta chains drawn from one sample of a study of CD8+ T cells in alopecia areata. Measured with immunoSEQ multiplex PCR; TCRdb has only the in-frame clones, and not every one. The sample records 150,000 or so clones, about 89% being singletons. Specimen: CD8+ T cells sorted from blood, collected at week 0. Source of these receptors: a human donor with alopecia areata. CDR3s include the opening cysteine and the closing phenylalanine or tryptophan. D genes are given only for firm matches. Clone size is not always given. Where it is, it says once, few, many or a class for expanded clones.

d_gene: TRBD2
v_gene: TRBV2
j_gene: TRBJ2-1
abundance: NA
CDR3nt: TGTGCCAGCAATTTAGCGGGAACCTACAATGAGCAGTTCTTC
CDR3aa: CASNLAGTYNEQFF

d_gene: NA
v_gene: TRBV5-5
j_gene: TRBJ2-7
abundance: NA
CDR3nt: TGTGCCAGCAGCCCATTGCGTGGGGCCAACTACGAGCAGTACTTC
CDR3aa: CASSPLRGANYEQYF

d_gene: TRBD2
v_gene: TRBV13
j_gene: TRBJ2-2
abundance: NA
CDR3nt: TGTGCCAGCAGCTACCCGGGGGGGAGTCTCACCGGGGAGCTGTTTTTT
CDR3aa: CASSYPGGSLTGELFF

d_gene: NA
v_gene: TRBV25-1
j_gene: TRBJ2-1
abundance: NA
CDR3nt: TGTGCCAGCAGTGATGAGGGGGTTTACAATGAGCAGTTCTTC
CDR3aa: CASSDEGVYNEQFF

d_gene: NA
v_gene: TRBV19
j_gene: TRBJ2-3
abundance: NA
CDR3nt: TGTGCCACCATTAAAGGCGGGGAAGGTAGGGGTACGCAGTATTTT
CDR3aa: CATIKGGEGRGTQYF

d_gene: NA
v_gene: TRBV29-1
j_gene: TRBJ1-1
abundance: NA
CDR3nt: TGCAGCGGGACAGAAATGAACACTGAAGCTTTCTTT
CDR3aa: CSGTEMNTEAFF

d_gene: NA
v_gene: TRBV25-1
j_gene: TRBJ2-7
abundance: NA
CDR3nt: TGTGCCAGCAGTGTAGCTACCTACGAGCAGTACTTC
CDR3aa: CASSVATYEQYF

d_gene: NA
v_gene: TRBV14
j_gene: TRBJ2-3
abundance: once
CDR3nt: TGTGCCAGCAGCCAGAAAATTGGAGATACGCAGTATTTT
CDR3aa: CASSQKIGDTQYF

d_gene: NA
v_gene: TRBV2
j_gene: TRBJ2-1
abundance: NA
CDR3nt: TGTGCCAGCAGAGGCAATGAGCAGTTCTTC
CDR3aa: CASRGNEQFF

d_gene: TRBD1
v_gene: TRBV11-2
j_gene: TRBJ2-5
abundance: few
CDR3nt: TGTGCCAGCAGCTCTCAGGGGGCCTGGGAGACCCAGTACTTC
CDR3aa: CASSSQGAWETQYF

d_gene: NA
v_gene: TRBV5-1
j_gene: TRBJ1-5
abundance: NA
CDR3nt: TGCGCCAGCCGACAGAGGCCCTTTAAGTGGCAGCCCCAGCATTTT
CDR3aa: CASRQRPFKWQPQHF